These 26 T cell receptor beta chains came from one sample sequenced in a study of blood T cell repertoires in COVID-19. The protocol was immunoSEQ multiplex PCR, while the TCRdb copy is restricted to in-frame clones and leaves out a portion. This sample carries about 210,000 clones, 90% to 95% of them seen once, and the ten largest clones take around 1.2%. Sequenced sample: peripheral blood. These receptors came from a man between 25 and 39 years old with acute or convalescent COVID-19.

The chain is built from TRBV5-6 and TRBJ2-1; 7 nucleotides match TRBD1. This CDR3 has 14 residues. J lost 7 bases, V lost 0 bases, and 4 bases had no gene match. Germline-derived CDR1 and CDR2 are SGHDT and YYEEEE. This CDR3 reads CASSLEGAVNEQFF. Written as DNA, the CDR3 is TGTGCCAGCAGCTTGGAGGGGGCAGTGAATGAGCAGTTCTTC. Combining the CDR3 with reference TRBV5-6 and TRBJ2-1 gives the whole variable domain DAGVTQSPTHLIKTRGQQVTLRCSPKSGHDTVSWYQQALGQGPQFIFQYYEEEERQRGNFPDRFSGHQFPNYSSELNVNALLLGDSALYLCASSLEGAVNEQFFGPGTRLTVL.

This clone has at least ten counts. J is TRBJ1-2 and V is TRBV27, with 7 nucleotides matching TRBD1. Germline V gives CDR1 MNHEY, CDR2 SMNVEV (reference sequence). V was pared by 6 bases and J by 7 bases, with 5 bases of the junction left unmatched. This CDR3 contains 12 residues. The CDR3 spells CASREGGGGYTF. In DNA form, the CDR3 reads TGTGCCAGCAGAGAAGGGGGCGGTGGCTACACCTTC.

As regards this clone: The junction shows a germline mismatch at one end, possibly a read error. The chain is built from TRBV28 and TRBJ1-5; 8 bases agree with TRBD1. This CDR3 is built from 15 residues. Germline V lookup: CDR1 MDHEN, CDR2 SYDVKM. DNA for the CDR3: TGTGCCAGCAGTTCCACCGCAGGGGGCAATGAGCCCCAGCATTTT. It yields the protein CASSSTAGGNEPQHF.

V is TRBV7-2 and J is TRBJ2-7, with D perhaps matching TRBD1 (6 bases). The CDR3 is 14 residues long. The V and J ends lost 2 bases and 0 bases respectively, with 8 bases between them. Looked up from germline, CDR1 is SGHTA and CDR2 is FQGNSA. CDR3 nucleotide sequence: TGTGCCAGCAGCTTACAGGGGTTCTCCTACGAGCAGTACTTC. Protein: CASSLQGFSYEQYF.

The chain is built from TRBV4-2 and TRBJ1-5, with D tentatively TRBD1 (5 bases). The germline V gene has CDR1 LGHNA and CDR2 YNFKEQ. CDR3 length equals 14 residues. Trimming pared 4 bases from V and 4 bases from J, leaving 11 bases between. CDR3 region: CASSLWGGNQPQHF. CDR3 in DNA: TGTGCCAGCAGCCTTTGGGGGGGGAATCAGCCCCAGCATTTT.

V and J are TRBV5-1 and TRBJ1-1, with 11 positions matching TRBD1. J gave up 6 bases and V 4 bases, and 5 bases lay outside the gene matches. CDR3 length equals 14 residues. Germline V gene lookup returns CDR1 SGHRS and CDR2 YFSETQ. CDR3 sequence: CASSRRTGGSEAFF. The CDR3 DNA follows: TGCGCCAGCAGCCGAAGGACAGGGGGCTCTGAAGCTTTCTTT.

This clone was seen once. V and J are TRBV28 and TRBJ2-2; a weak D match, TRBD2 (5 bases). The germline V and J ends were trimmed by 5 bases and 1 base, with 5 bases remaining between them. The CDR3 loop spans 13 amino acids. Germline CDR1 reads MDHEN; CDR2 reads SYDVKM. CDR3 nucleotides: TGTGCCAGCAGTACTAGGAACACCGGGGAGCTGTTTTTT. It specifies CASSTRNTGELFF.

CDR3 sequence: CASSRIGQGVNEQYF. The CDR3 nucleotides are TGTGCCAGCAGCCGTATCGGACAGGGAGTCAACGAGCAGTACTTC. The chain has TRBV6-2 or TRBV6-3 and TRBJ2-7; TRBD1 aligns across 8 bases. CDR3 length equals 15 residues. Trimming took 6 bases from V and 5 from J; bases not matched to a gene: 12. The germline V gene encodes CDR1 MNHEY and CDR2 SVGEGT.

This clone appeared a single time. The chain links TRBV24-1 to TRBJ2-2; 14 bases are shared with TRBD2. The CDR3 is 19 residues long. Per the germline V gene, CDR1 is KGHDR and CDR2 is SFDVKD. The V segment lost 2 bases and the J segment 6 bases; nucleotides outside the gene matches: 10. CDR3 nucleotide sequence: TGTGCCACCAGTGATTCTACCCAGGGGACTAGCGGGGGACCCGGGGAGCTGTTTTTT. This gives the protein CATSDSTQGTSGGPGELFF.

This chain links TRBV7-9 with TRBJ2-1; TRBD2 matches 8 bases. V shed 4 bases, J shed 10 bases, and the junction held 6 bases outside the gene matches. The CDR3 totals 13 residues. Germline V gives CDR1 SEHNR, CDR2 FQNEAQ (reference sequence). CDR3 sequence reads: CASSSPIAGEQFF. The CDR3, as DNA: TGTGCCAGCAGCTCTCCAATAGCGGGAGAGCAGTTCTTC.

This clone was detected once. The chain combines TRBV27 with TRBJ2-7; D gene uncertain. The V gene's germline CDR1 is MNHEY and CDR2 SMNVEV (reference sequence). The V end was cut by 3 bases, the J end by 7 bases, with 16 bases between. The CDR3 extends over 14 amino acids. The CDR3 DNA reads TGTGCCAGCAGTTTTAGCCCCGCCATTAAGGAGCAGTACTTC. It yields the protein CASSFSPAIKEQYF.

The J gene is TRBJ1-2, the V gene TRBV7-2; the D is unclear. Germline-derived CDR1 and CDR2 are SGHTA and FQGNSA. The CDR3 runs 15 residues. Trimming stripped 2 bases from V and 5 bases from J, with 15 bases between. This CDR3 is CASSLREGGSYGYTF. The CDR3 DNA follows: TGTGCCAGCAGCTTAAGGGAGGGTGGATCGTATGGCTACACCTTC.

This chain connects TRBV7-3 to TRBJ2-3; D perhaps matches TRBD2 (5 bases). The CDR3 is made up of 14 amino acids. V was pared by 7 bases and J by 3 bases, with 14 bases between. From germline, CDR1 is SGHTA and CDR2 FQGTGA. The CDR3 spells CASKRDPATDTQYF. The CDR3 region has the DNA TGTGCCAGCAAACGGGATCCCGCGACAGATACGCAGTATTTT.

V gene TRBV28 combines with J gene TRBJ2-3, with 10 bases identical to TRBD2. Per the germline V gene, CDR1 is MDHEN and CDR2 is SYDVKM. The CDR3 totals 14 residues. Unmatched junction bases numbered 7, after V lost 8 bases and J lost 5 bases. CDR3 DNA: TGTGCCAGCTTTAGCGGGGGGTCGGGAGATACGCAGTATTTT. It codes for CASFSGGSGDTQYF.

V gene TRBV7-3 combines with J gene TRBJ1-2; possible D gene TRBD1, 6 bases. The CDR3 has 15 amino acids. Per germline, CDR1 SGHTA and CDR2 FQGTGA. The V gene lost 5 bases and the J gene lost 4 bases, with 17 bases spanning the gap. CDR3 in DNA: TGTGCCAGCAGCCTTACAGGGAATGGAGGCTATGGCTACACCTTC. Its protein product is CASSLTGNGGYGYTF.

The J gene is TRBJ2-7, the V gene TRBV3-1 (or the pseudogene TRBV3-2); D gene uncertain. V was cut by 0 bases and J by 3 bases, with 3 bases left in between. In germline, CDR1 is LGHDT, CDR2 YNNKEL (reference sequence). The CDR3 totals 12 residues. CDR3 DNA: TGTGCCAGCAGCCAAGATAACTACGAGCAGTACTTC. Translating it yields CASSQDNYEQYF.

This clone was detected once. The chain has TRBV28 and TRBJ1-5; TRBD1 might be the D (5 bases). CDR1 and CDR2 (germline): MDHEN, SYDVKM. V was clipped by 3 bases and J by 2 bases, with 8 bases between them. CDR3 length: 14 residues. In DNA, the CDR3 is TGTGCCAGCAGTTTCAGGGAGGGCAATCAGCCCCAGCATTTT. Its protein product is CASSFREGNQPQHF.

This chain uses TRBV19 with TRBJ2-7; 8 bases agree with TRBD2. The germline gives CDR1 LNHDA, CDR2 SQIVND (reference sequence). The ends lost 1 base at V and 6 bases at J; junction bases unmatched: 8. This CDR3 is built from 15 residues. The CDR3 region is CASSIVTLAASEQYF. Written as DNA, the CDR3 is TGTGCCAGTAGTATAGTCACACTAGCGGCCAGCGAGCAGTACTTC.

The rearrangement links TRBV7-9 to TRBJ2-7, with D perhaps TRBD2 (5 bases). The V end lost 3 bases, the J end lost 3 bases, and 15 bases lay between the germline ends. Looked up from germline, CDR1 is SEHNR and CDR2 is FQNEAQ (reference sequence). The CDR3 covers 15 residues. DNA for the CDR3: TGTGCCAGCAGCTTTACTAGTTCTTGGGGCTACGAGCAGTACTTC. This codes for CASSFTSSWGYEQYF. The full variable domain, completed using reference TRBV7-9 and TRBJ2-7, is DTGVSQNPRHKITKRGQNVTFRCDPISEHNRLYWYRQTLGQGPEFLTYFQNEAQLEKSRLLSDRFSAERPKGSFSTLEIQRTEQGDSAMYLCASSFTSSWGYEQYFGPGTRLTVT.

The gene calls are TRBV6-5 and TRBJ2-7; TRBD2 aligns across 10 bases. V shed 6 bases and J 0 bases; nucleotides not matched to a gene: 5. The CDR3 sequence is 15 residues long. Looked up from germline, CDR1 is MNHEY and CDR2 is SVGAGI. CDR3 nucleotide sequence: TGTGCCAGCAGCGAGGGACTAGCGCTCTCCTACGAGCAGTACTTC. This sequence encodes CASSEGLALSYEQYF.

The table lists this clone with a count of one. CDR3 sequence reads: CASSESSVLSYEQYF. The DNA for the CDR3 is TGCGCCAGCAGTGAGTCCTCGGTTCTTTCCTACGAGCAGTACTTC. The chain combines TRBV10-1 with TRBJ2-7; D uncertain. Germline V CDR1 and CDR2: WNHNN, SYGVQD (reference sequence). The CDR3 has 15 amino acids. V was pared by 0 bases and J by 1 base, with 10 bases between.

The chain links TRBV5-1 to TRBJ2-1; no clear D. The CDR3 has 12 residues. Germline V CDR1 and CDR2: SGHRS, YFSETQ. V gave up 0 bases and J gave up 8 bases, with 6 bases separating them. CDR3 sequence reads: CASSLDYYEQFF. The CDR3 DNA reads TGCGCCAGCAGCTTGGACTATTATGAGCAGTTCTTC.

This clone was counted a single time. The gene calls are TRBV20-1 and TRBJ2-7; maybe TRBD1 (6 bases). The CDR3 contains 11 residues. Germline-derived CDR1 and CDR2 are DFQATT and SNEGSKA (reference sequence). Trimming stripped 5 bases from V and 9 bases from J, with 14 bases between. In nucleotides, the CDR3 is TGCAGTGCTTTTGGGGGACAACTGCAGTACTTC. Translating gives CSAFGGQLQYF.

The chain uses TRBV6-6 and TRBJ1-6; D remains ambiguous. The CDR3 has 14 amino acids. Germline V gene sequence: CDR1 MNHNY, CDR2 SVGAGI (reference sequence). Between the trimmed V and J ends, which lost 3 bases and 4 bases, there was a span of 7 bases. The CDR3 nucleotides read TGTGCCAGCAGTTATCAGACTTATAATTCACCCCTCCACTTT. Residues: CASSYQTYNSPLHF.

The chain employs TRBV5-1 and TRBJ2-7; perhaps TRBD2 as D (7 bases). CDR1 is SGHRS and CDR2 is YFSETQ in the germline V gene. The CDR3 is made up of 15 amino acids. Trimming took 0 bases from V and 7 from J, leaving 17 bases between them. The chain's CDR3 is CASSLAAGEGYEQYF. DNA of the CDR3: TGCGCCAGCAGCTTGGCTGCAGGGGAGGGCTATGAGCAGTACTTC. Based on the CDR3 plus reference TRBV5-1 and TRBJ2-7, the full variable domain is KAGVTQTPRYLIKTRGQQVTLSCSPISGHRSVSWYQQTPGQGLQFLFEYFSETQRNKGNFPGRFSGRQFSNSRSEMNVSTLELGDSALYLCASSLAAGEGYEQYFGPGTRLTVT.

The chain is built from TRBV7-3 and TRBJ2-6, with TRBD1 as a possible D gene (6 bases). The CDR3 totals 16 residues. Per the germline V gene, CDR1 is SGHTA and CDR2 is FQGTGA. The V end lost 5 bases, the J end lost 0 bases, and 11 bases lay between the germline ends. Here the CDR3 reads CASSLGQLSGANVLTF. DNA for the CDR3: TGTGCCAGCAGCCTCGGACAGCTCTCTGGGGCCAACGTCCTGACTTTC.